This TCR beta chain was observed in a study of T cell responses to AZD1222 COVID-19 vaccine. The V and J ends lost 5 bases and 8 bases respectively, with 9 bases between them. The CDR3 spans 12 residues. TCRdb's copy holds only in-frame clones and misses some; the assay was immunoSEQ multiplex PCR. The table records about 88,000 clones, under 90% of them present only once. Overall study findings and caveats: Repertoire sampling happened only post peak T cell response.

About this clone: Its cognate antigen is unknown.

The input for sequencing was peripheral blood, taken on day 0 of AZD1222 vaccination. The chain combines TRBV12-3 or TRBV12-4 with TRBJ1-4; tentatively, D is TRBD1 (6 bases). This TCR was sampled from an adult in good health. The CDR3 here is CASSEGGEKLFF. The CDR3 nucleotides are TGTGCCAGCAGTGAAGGGGGGGAAAAACTGTTTTTT.